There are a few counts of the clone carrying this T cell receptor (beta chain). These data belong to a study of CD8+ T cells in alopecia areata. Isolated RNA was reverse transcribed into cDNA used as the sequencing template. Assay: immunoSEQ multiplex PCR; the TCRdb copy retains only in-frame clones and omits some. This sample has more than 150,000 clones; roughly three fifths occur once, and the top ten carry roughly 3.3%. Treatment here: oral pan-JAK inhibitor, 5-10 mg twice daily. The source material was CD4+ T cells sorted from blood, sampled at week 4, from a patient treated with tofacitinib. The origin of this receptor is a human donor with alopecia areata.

The CDR3 region has the DNA TGCAGCGTGACGGGTCGGGAGAGTGAAAAACTGTTTTTT. It yields the protein CSVTGRESEKLFF. The chain combines TRBV29-1 with TRBJ1-4; D is ambiguous. Germline V gene sequence: CDR1 SQVTM, CDR2 ANQGSEA. There are 13 residues in the CDR3. Trimming left V 6 bases short and J 7 bases short, with 15 bases between.